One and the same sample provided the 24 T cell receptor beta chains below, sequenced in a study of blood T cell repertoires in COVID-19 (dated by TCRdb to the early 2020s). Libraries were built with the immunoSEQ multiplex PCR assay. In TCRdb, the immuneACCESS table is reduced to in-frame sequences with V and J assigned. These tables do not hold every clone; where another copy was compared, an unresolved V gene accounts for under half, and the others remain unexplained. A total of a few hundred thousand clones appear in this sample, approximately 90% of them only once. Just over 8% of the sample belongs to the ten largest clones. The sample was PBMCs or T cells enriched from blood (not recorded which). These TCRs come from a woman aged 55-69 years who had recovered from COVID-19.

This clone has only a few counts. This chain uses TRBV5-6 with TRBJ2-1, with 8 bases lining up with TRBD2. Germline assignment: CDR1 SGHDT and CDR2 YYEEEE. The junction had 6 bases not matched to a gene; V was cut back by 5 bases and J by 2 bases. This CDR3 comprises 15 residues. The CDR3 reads CASSSGLVPYNEQFF. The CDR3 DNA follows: TGTGCCAGCAGTTCGGGACTAGTTCCCTACAATGAGCAGTTCTTC.

The CDR3 is CASSDPGGSTDTQYF. The DNA for the CDR3 is TGTGCCAGCAGTGATCCCGGGGGGAGCACAGATACGCAGTATTTT. V usage is TRBV2 and J usage is TRBJ2-3; 7 positions agree with TRBD2. After removal of 3 bases from V and 0 bases from J, the junction contained 3 bases not matched to a gene. Per germline, CDR1 SNHLY and CDR2 FYNNEI. The CDR3 runs 15 residues.

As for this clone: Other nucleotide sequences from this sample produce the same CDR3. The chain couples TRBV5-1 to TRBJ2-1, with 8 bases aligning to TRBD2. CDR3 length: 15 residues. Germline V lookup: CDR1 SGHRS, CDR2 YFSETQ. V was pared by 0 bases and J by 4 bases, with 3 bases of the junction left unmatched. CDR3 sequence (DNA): TGCGCCAGCAGCTTGGATTCGGGGGGGTACAATGAGCAGTTCTTC. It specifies CASSLDSGGYNEQFF.

The CDR3 loop is CASSAGLAGIANTGELFF. CDR3 DNA: TGTGCCAGCAGCGCGGGACTAGCGGGGATCGCGAACACCGGGGAGCTGTTTTTT. V and J are TRBV5-8 and TRBJ2-2, with TRBD2 identical over 13 bases. Looked up from germline, CDR1 is SGHTS and CDR2 is YDEGEE. Trimming at V came to 4 bases and at J to 0 bases, leaving 6 bases not matched to a gene. CDR3 length: 18 residues. Looking up the rest from reference TRBV5-8 and TRBJ2-2 gives the full variable domain: EAGVTQSPTHLIKTRGQQATLRCSPISGHTSVYWYQQALGLGLQFLLWYDEGEERNRGNFPPRFSGRQFPNYSSELNVNALELEDSALYLCASSAGLAGIANTGELFFGEGSRLTVL.

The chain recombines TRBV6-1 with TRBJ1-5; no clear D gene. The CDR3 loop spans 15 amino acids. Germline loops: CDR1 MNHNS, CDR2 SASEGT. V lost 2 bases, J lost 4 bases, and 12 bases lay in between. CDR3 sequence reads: CASSEWTGGNQPQHF. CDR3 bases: TGTGCCAGCAGTGAATGGACGGGCGGGAATCAGCCCCAGCATTTT.

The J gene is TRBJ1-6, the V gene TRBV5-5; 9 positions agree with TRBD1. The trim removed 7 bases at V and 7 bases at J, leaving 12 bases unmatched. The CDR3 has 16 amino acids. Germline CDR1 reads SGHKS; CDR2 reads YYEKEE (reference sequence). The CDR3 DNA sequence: TGTGCCAGCCGACGGACAGGGGTAATTGGGAATTCACCCCTCCACTTT. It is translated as CASRRTGVIGNSPLHF.

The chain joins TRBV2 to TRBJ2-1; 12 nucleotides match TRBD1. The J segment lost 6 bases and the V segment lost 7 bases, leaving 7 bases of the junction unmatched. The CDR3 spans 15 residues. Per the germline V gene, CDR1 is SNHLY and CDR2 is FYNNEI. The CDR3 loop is CASNPGQGAVNEQFF. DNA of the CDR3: TGTGCCAGCAACCCGGGACAGGGGGCAGTCAATGAGCAGTTCTTC.

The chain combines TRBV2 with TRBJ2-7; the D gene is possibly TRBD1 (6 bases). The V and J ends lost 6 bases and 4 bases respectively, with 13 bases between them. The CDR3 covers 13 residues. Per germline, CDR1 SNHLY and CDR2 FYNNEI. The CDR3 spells CASRGALPYEQYF. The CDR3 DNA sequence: TGTGCCAGCAGGGGGGCCCTCCCATACGAGCAGTACTTC.

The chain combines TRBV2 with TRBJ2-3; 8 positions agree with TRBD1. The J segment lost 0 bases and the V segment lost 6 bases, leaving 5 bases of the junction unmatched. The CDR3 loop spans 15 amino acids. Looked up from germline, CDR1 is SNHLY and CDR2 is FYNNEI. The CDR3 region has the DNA TGTGCCAGCAGGGACAGGGACTGGAGCACAGATACGCAGTATTTT. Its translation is CASRDRDWSTDTQYF.

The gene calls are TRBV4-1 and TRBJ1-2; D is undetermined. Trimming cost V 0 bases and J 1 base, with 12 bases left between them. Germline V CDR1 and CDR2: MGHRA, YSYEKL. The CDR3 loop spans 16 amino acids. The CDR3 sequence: CASSQDRIGSNYGYTF. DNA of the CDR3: TGCGCCAGCAGCCAAGACCGGATTGGGAGTAACTATGGCTACACCTTC.

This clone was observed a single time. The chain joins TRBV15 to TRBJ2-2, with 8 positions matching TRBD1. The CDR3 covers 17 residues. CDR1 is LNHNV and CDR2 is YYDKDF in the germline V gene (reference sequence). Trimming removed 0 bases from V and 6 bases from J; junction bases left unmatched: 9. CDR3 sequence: CATSRERTGIVAGELFF. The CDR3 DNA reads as TGTGCCACCAGCAGAGAGAGGACAGGGATTGTGGCCGGGGAGCTGTTTTTT.

The CDR3 loop reads CATSDLQSGREKLFF. The CDR3 bases are TGTGCCACCAGTGATTTGCAAAGCGGCCGTGAAAAACTGTTTTTT. The V call is TRBV24-1, the J call TRBJ1-4, with D unclear. Germline V gene data show CDR1 as KGHDR and CDR2 as SFDVKD. The V end was cut by 0 bases, the J end by 7 bases, with 11 bases between. The length of the CDR3 is 15 residues.

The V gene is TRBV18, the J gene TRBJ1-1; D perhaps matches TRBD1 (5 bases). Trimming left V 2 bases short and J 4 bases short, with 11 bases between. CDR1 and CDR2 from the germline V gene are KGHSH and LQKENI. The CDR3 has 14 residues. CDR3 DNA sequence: TGTGCCAGCTCACCATTGCAGGGTGGCACTGAAGCTTTCTTT. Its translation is CASSPLQGGTEAFF. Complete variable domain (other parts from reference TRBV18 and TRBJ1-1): NAGVMQNPRHLVRRRGQEARLRCSPMKGHSHVYWYRQLPEEGLKFMVYLQKENIIDESGMPKERFSAEFPKEGPSILRIQQVVRGDSAAYFCASSPLQGGTEAFFGQGTRLTVV.

Here the CDR3 reads CASGGGRRNQPQHF. The CDR3 nucleotides are TGTGCTAGTGGAGGGGGCAGGCGCAATCAGCCCCAGCATTTT. The chain uses TRBV12-5 and TRBJ1-5; 7 bases agree with TRBD1. J lost 2 bases, V lost 6 bases, and 4 bases had no gene match. Germline CDR1 is LGHNT and CDR2 is FRNRAP. This CDR3 is 14 amino acids long.

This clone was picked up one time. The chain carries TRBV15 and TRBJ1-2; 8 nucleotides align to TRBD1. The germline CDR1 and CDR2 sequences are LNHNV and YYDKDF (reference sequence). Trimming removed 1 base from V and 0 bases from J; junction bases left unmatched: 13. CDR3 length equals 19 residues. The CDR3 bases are TGTGCCACCAGCAGAGTTCTACAAGGGGGACAGGACGCTAACTATGGCTACACCTTC. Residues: CATSRVLQGGQDANYGYTF.

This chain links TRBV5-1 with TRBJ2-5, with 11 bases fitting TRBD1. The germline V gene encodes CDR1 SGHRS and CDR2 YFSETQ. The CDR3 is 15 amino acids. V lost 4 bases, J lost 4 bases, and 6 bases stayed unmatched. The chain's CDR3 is CASSLYGQGAETQYF. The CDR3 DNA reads TGCGCCAGCAGCCTATACGGACAGGGGGCAGAGACCCAGTACTTC.

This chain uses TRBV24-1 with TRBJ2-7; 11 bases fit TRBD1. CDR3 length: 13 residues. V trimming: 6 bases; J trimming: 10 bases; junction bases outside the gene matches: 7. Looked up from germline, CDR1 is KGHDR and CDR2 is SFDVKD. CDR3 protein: CATSRTGGHRQYF. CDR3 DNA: TGTGCCACCAGTCGGACAGGGGGCCACCGACAGTACTTC.

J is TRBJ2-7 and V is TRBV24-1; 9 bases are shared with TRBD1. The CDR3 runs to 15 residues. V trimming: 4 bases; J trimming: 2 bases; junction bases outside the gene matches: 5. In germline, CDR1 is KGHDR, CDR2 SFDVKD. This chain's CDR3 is CATSDRDREPYEQYV. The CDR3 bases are TGTGCCACCAGTGACCGGGACAGGGAACCCTACGAGCAGTACGTC.

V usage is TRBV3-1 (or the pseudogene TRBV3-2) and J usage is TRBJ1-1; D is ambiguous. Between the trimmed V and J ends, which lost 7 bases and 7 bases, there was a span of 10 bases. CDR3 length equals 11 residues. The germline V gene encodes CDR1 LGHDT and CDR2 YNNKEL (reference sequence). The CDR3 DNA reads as TGTGCCAGCACCCGGGGAGTTGAAGCTTTCTTT. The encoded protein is CASTRGVEAFF.

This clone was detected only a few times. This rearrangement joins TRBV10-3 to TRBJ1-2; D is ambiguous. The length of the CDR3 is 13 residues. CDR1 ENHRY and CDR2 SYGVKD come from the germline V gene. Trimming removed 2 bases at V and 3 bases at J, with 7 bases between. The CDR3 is CAISEPGYYGYTF. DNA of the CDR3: TGTGCCATCAGTGAGCCCGGGTACTATGGCTACACCTTC.

The CDR3 loop is CATSRTGRNQPQHF. The CDR3 DNA is TGTGCCACCAGCAGGACAGGGAGAAATCAGCCCCAGCATTTT. This chain joins TRBV15 and TRBJ1-5; the match to TRBD1 covers 7 bases. This CDR3 region has 14 residues. Germline lookup yields CDR1 LNHNV and CDR2 YYDKDF (reference sequence). With V trimmed by 3 bases and J by 4 bases, 3 bases remained unmatched.

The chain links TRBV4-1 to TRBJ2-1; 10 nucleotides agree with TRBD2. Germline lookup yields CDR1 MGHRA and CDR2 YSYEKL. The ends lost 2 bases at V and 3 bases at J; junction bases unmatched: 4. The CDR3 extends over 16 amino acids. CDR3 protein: CASSQPGLADYNEQFF. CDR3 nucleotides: TGCGCCAGCAGCCAACCCGGACTAGCGGACTACAATGAGCAGTTCTTC.

The CDR3 DNA is TGTGCCAGCAGCTTAGTGGTTCGGGCAGGGTACGAGCAGTACTTC. It encodes CASSLVVRAGYEQYF. V and J are TRBV11-2 and TRBJ2-7; D is perhaps TRBD1 (5 bases). The V gene lost 1 base and the J gene lost 4 bases, with 14 bases spanning the gap. The CDR3 totals 15 residues. Germline-derived CDR1 and CDR2 are SGHAT and FQNNGV.

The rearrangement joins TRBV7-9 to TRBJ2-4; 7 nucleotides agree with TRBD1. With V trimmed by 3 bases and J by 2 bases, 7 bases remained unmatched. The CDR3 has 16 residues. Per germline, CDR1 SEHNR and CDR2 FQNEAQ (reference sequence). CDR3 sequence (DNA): TGTGCCAGCAGCTTCCCCCCGGGACAGACCAAAAACATTCAGTACTTC. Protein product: CASSFPPGQTKNIQYF.